Following are 25 T cell receptor beta chains from one sample sequenced in a study of blood T cell repertoires in COVID-19. The table came from immunoSEQ multiplex PCR; TCRdb's copy has only in-frame clones and leaves some out. The sample consists of 150,000 to 160,000 clones, 78% of them appearing once. Sequenced: peripheral blood. The receptors here all came from a man older than 75 with acute or convalescent COVID-19.

The genes are TRBV9 and TRBJ2-5, with a possible D match to TRBD2 (7 bases). CDR1 is SGDLS and CDR2 is YYNGEE in the germline V gene. The ends were cut back, 0 bases at V and 1 base at J, with 19 bases in the middle. The CDR3 length is 18 residues. In nucleotides, the CDR3 is TGTGCCAGCAGCGTAGGCCTTGGGGGGGCCAGATCCCAAGAGACCCAGTACTTC. Translated: CASSVGLGGARSQETQYF.

The table lists this clone with a few counts. The chain is built from TRBV30 and TRBJ1-6; 7 positions match TRBD1. This CDR3 comprises 15 residues. CDR1 and CDR2 (germline): GTSNPN, SVGIG (reference sequence). Germline trimming cut 0 bases from V and 7 bases from J; bases unmatched to any gene: 6. The CDR3 DNA is TGTGCCTGGAGTGTAGAGACAGGGTTCAATTCACCCCTCCACTTT. Amino acids: CAWSVETGFNSPLHF.

The rearrangement uses TRBV6-5 and TRBJ2-7, with a weak D call TRBD2 (6 bases). V dropped 6 bases and J dropped 3 bases, with 15 bases sitting between them. The germline V gene encodes CDR1 MNHEY and CDR2 SVGAGI. The CDR3 totals 14 residues. The CDR3 region has the DNA TGTGCCAGCAGAGACGGGGGTGGTCACTACGAGCAGTACTTC. Translating it yields CASRDGGGHYEQYF.

This clone came up a few times. The chain links TRBV7-2 to TRBJ2-2; the match to TRBD2 covers 10 bases. Losses at the gene ends were 3 bases for V and 7 bases for J; bases not matched to a gene: 5. From germline, CDR1 is SGHTA and CDR2 FQGNSA. There are 15 residues in the CDR3. CDR3 sequence (DNA): TGTGCCAGCAGCTTCTATAGCGGGGGGCGCGGGGAGCTGTTTTTT. It specifies CASSFYSGGRGELFF.

The chain uses TRBV11-2 and TRBJ2-3, with 13 bases matching TRBD2. The CDR3 sequence is 16 residues long. CDR1 and CDR2 from the germline V gene are SGHAT and FQNNGV. After removal of 4 bases from V and 4 bases from J, the junction contained 5 bases not matched to a gene. In DNA form, the CDR3 reads TGTGCCAGCAGCTCTCGACTAGCGGGGGGCTCAGATACGCAGTATTTT. This translates into CASSSRLAGGSDTQYF.

The chain joins TRBV6-2 or TRBV6-3 to TRBJ2-5; TRBD1 agrees at 10 bases. The CDR3 loop spans 16 amino acids. Losses at the gene ends were 4 bases for V and 2 bases for J; bases not matched to a gene: 7. Germline loops: CDR1 MNHEY, CDR2 SVGEGT. The CDR3 nucleotides read TGTGCCAGCAGTTCCCGGGACAGGGGTGGACAAGAGACCCAGTACTTC. The encoded protein is CASSSRDRGGQETQYF.

The CDR3 loop reads CATSDQGWLYGYTF. The CDR3 DNA follows: TGTGCCACCAGTGACCAGGGCTGGCTATATGGCTACACCTTC. The chain employs TRBV24-1 and TRBJ1-2; possible D gene TRBD1, 5 bases. V gave up 4 bases and J gave up 5 bases, with 13 bases separating them. Germline lookup yields CDR1 KGHDR and CDR2 SFDVKD. The CDR3 loop spans 14 amino acids.

This chain connects TRBV19 to TRBJ2-7; D possibly corresponds to TRBD1 (6 bases). The CDR3 loop spans 15 amino acids. V was trimmed by 5 bases and J by 4 bases, leaving 18 bases between them. Germline assignment: CDR1 LNHDA and CDR2 SQIVND (reference sequence). The CDR3 DNA reads TGTGCCAGTAGTTTTAAACAGGGTGACGGTTACGAGCAGTACTTC. Its protein product is CASSFKQGDGYEQYF.

This clone was seen more than once but under ten times. This sequence joins TRBV29-1 and TRBJ1-1; tentatively, D is TRBD1 (5 bases). This CDR3 has 14 residues. Trimming took off 6 bases at V and 4 bases at J, with 18 bases between the two ends. CDR1 SQVTM and CDR2 ANQGSEA come from the germline V gene. CDR3 loop: CSVDRGETATEAFF. For the CDR3, the DNA is TGCAGCGTGGACCGGGGGGAAACAGCCACTGAAGCTTTCTTT. The complete variable domain, with remaining parts taken from reference TRBV29-1 and TRBJ1-1, reads SAVISQKPSRDICQRGTSLTIQCQVDSQVTMMFWYRQQPGQSLTLIATANQGSEATYESGFVIDKFPISRPNLTFSTLTVSNMSPEDSSIYLCSVDRGETATEAFFGQGTRLTVV.

This chain uses TRBV6-6 with TRBJ2-2; TRBD1 aligns across 8 bases. In germline, CDR1 is MNHNY, CDR2 SVGAGI (reference sequence). There are 16 residues in the CDR3. V shed 2 bases and J 5 bases; nucleotides not matched to a gene: 7. The chain's CDR3 is CASSYPTGGGTGELFF. In DNA form, the CDR3 reads TGTGCCAGCAGTTACCCAACAGGGGGTGGGACCGGGGAGCTGTTTTTT.

The CDR3 DNA sequence: TGTGCCAGCAGCAAAACTAGCGGGACCCAAGAGACCCAGTACTTC. This gives the protein CASSKTSGTQETQYF. This chain connects TRBV9 to TRBJ2-5; TRBD2 matches at 10 bases. CDR3 size: 15 residues. Germline assignment: CDR1 SGDLS and CDR2 YYNGEE. V gave up 4 bases and J gave up 1 base; unmatched junction bases: 4. Looking up the rest from reference TRBV9 and TRBJ2-5 gives the full variable domain: DSGVTQTPKHLITATGQRVTLRCSPRSGDLSVYWYQQSLDQGLQFLIQYYNGEERAKGNILERFSAQQFPDLHSELNLSSLELGDSALYFCASSKTSGTQETQYFGPGTRLLVL.

The V and J genes are TRBV2 and TRBJ1-1; D gene uncertain. The CDR3 runs 13 residues. Trimming pared 1 base from V and 4 bases from J, leaving 7 bases between. CDR1 and CDR2 from the germline V gene are SNHLY and FYNNEI. CDR3 bases: TGTGCCAGCAGTGAAGACGGGAGCACTGAAGCTTTCTTT. This codes for CASSEDGSTEAFF.

This clone was recorded once. The rearrangement links TRBV7-6 to TRBJ1-6; the match to TRBD1 covers 8 bases. The CDR3 loop spans 15 amino acids. Germline V CDR1 and CDR2: SGHVS, FNYEAQ. Trimming took 5 bases from V and 7 from J; bases not matched to a gene: 7. The CDR3 loop is CASSRTGNGNSPLHF. The CDR3, as DNA: TGTGCCAGCAGCAGGACAGGGAACGGGAATTCACCCCTCCACTTT.

This clone was observed once. The chain links TRBV30 to TRBJ2-1; possible D gene TRBD1, 5 bases. The CDR3 has 15 amino acids. Germline CDR1 GTSNPN, CDR2 SVGIG (reference sequence). V was pared by 0 bases and J by 8 bases, with 17 bases between. The CDR3, as DNA: TGTGCCTGGAGTGTATGGACCCCAGGGTTGGATGAGCAGTTCTTC. Protein sequence: CAWSVWTPGLDEQFF. The whole variable domain, remainder taken from reference TRBV30 and TRBJ2-1, is SQTIHQWPATLVQPVGSPLSLECTVEGTSNPNLYWYRQAAGRGLQLLFYSVGIGQISSEVPQNLSASRPQDRQFILSSKKLLLSDSGFYLCAWSVWTPGLDEQFFGPGTRLTVL.

This clone was seen many times. The V call is TRBV2, the J call TRBJ2-2; D unresolved. This CDR3 is built from 12 residues. Germline lookup yields CDR1 SNHLY and CDR2 FYNNEI. V lost 7 bases to trimming and J lost 3 bases, with 6 bases between them. In DNA form, the CDR3 reads TGTGCCAGCACGTCGGACACCGGGGAGCTGTTTTTT. Its protein is CASTSDTGELFF. Based on the CDR3 plus reference TRBV2 and TRBJ2-2, the full variable domain is EPEVTQTPSHQVTQMGQEVILRCVPISNHLYFYWYRQILGQKVEFLVSFYNNEISEKSEIFDDQFSVERPDGSNFTLKIRSTKLEDSAMYFCASTSDTGELFFGEGSRLTVL.

The gene calls are TRBV6-2 or TRBV6-3 and TRBJ2-7; D might be TRBD1 (6 bases). CDR3 length equals 16 residues. Germline assignment: CDR1 MNHEY and CDR2 SVGEGT. V lost 6 bases and J lost 0, with 18 bases in between. CDR3 nucleotides: TGTGCCAGCAGCCCGAATTATGGACAGAACTCCTACGAGCAGTACGTC. Its translation is CASSPNYGQNSYEQYV.

A few counts support this clone. The V and J genes are TRBV28 and TRBJ2-3; TRBD1 aligns across 7 bases. The junction had 7 bases not matched to a gene; V was cut back by 6 bases and J by 1 base. Per germline, CDR1 MDHEN and CDR2 SYDVKM. The CDR3 spans 15 residues. CDR3 loop: CASSLQGPGTDTQYF. Written as DNA, the CDR3 is TGTGCCAGCAGCCTACAGGGGCCCGGCACAGATACGCAGTATTTT.

The gene calls are TRBV19 and TRBJ2-2; 9 positions match TRBD2. With 7 bases clipped from V and 6 bases from J, the junction kept 12 bases outside the gene matches. Germline values: CDR1 LNHDA, CDR2 SQIVND (reference sequence). This CDR3 spans 16 amino acids. DNA for the CDR3: TGTGCCAGTATGGCTAGCGGGGTTATGTGGGCCGGGGAGCTGTTTTTT. This codes for CASMASGVMWAGELFF. The entire variable domain, with the rest obtained from reference TRBV19 and TRBJ2-2, is as follows: DGGITQSPKYLFRKEGQNVTLSCEQNLNHDAMYWYRQDPGQGLRLIYYSQIVNDFQKGDIAEGYSVSREKKESFPLTVTSAQKNPTAFYLCASMASGVMWAGELFFGEGSRLTVL.

This clone appeared a few times. The gene calls are TRBV5-4 and TRBJ2-2; 9 nucleotides agree with TRBD2. From germline, CDR1 is SGHNT and CDR2 YYREEE (reference sequence). Losses at the gene ends were 4 bases for V and 3 bases for J; bases not matched to a gene: 7. The CDR3 spans 16 residues. The CDR3 nucleotides read TGTGCCAGCAGCCGGATAGGCGGGGGGGACACCGGGGAGCTGTTTTTT. Translating gives CASSRIGGGDTGELFF.

This chain uses TRBV12-3 or TRBV12-4 with TRBJ1-4, with unresolved D. The V and J ends lost 5 bases and 3 bases respectively, with 7 bases between them. The CDR3 totals 13 residues. In DNA, the CDR3 is TGTGCCAGCAGTCGTCAGGCTAATGAAAAACTGTTTTTT. It is translated as CASSRQANEKLFF.

The gene calls are TRBV5-4 and TRBJ1-6; no definite D call. Germline CDR1 is SGHNT and CDR2 is YYREEE (reference sequence). V gave up 0 bases and J gave up 5 bases, with 6 bases separating them. The CDR3 runs 14 residues. The CDR3, as DNA: TGTGCCAGCAGCTTGGTTTCAGATAATTCACCCCTCCACTTT. Its protein product is CASSLVSDNSPLHF.

This clone was picked up a small number of times. This sequence joins TRBV10-1 and TRBJ2-6; 11 bases are a match to TRBD1. The CDR3 loop spans 17 amino acids. Germline CDR1 reads WNHNN; CDR2 reads SYGVQD (reference sequence). Trimming removed 9 bases from V and 2 bases from J; junction bases left unmatched: 9. CDR3 residues: CASRGTGGLAGANVLTF. DNA for the CDR3: TGCGCCAGTAGAGGGACAGGGGGTTTGGCTGGGGCCAACGTCCTGACTTTC.

V and J are TRBV3-1 (or the pseudogene TRBV3-2) and TRBJ2-5; 9 bases fit TRBD2. This CDR3 comprises 17 residues. After removal of 0 bases from V and 2 bases from J, the junction contained 7 bases not matched to a gene. Germline lookup yields CDR1 LGHDT and CDR2 YNNKEL (reference sequence). Written as DNA, the CDR3 is TGTGCCAGCAGCCAAGATAGAGGCGGGGGGGCTCAAGAGACCCAGTACTTC. Residues: CASSQDRGGGAQETQYF.

The rearrangement joins TRBV5-4 to TRBJ2-3, with 9 positions matching TRBD1. This CDR3 has 14 amino acids. From germline, CDR1 is SGHNT and CDR2 YYREEE (reference sequence). V shed 10 bases and J 4 bases; nucleotides not matched to a gene: 10. The CDR3 region has the DNA TGTGCCTCCGAGGACAGGGGCCTCGCAGATACGCAGTATTTT. This translates into CASEDRGLADTQYF.

The chain combines TRBV5-6 with TRBJ1-3; 7 nucleotides match TRBD1. The germline gives CDR1 SGHDT, CDR2 YYEEEE. This CDR3 is 17 amino acids long. V lost 4 bases and J lost 0; bases outside the gene matches: 10. The CDR3 DNA is TGTGCCAGCAGCAAAAGGACAGGAGCCAACTCTGGAAACACCATATATTTT. It is translated as CASSKRTGANSGNTIYF.